The next 25 T cell receptor beta chains were all read from a single sample in a study of blood T cell repertoires in COVID-19. Assay: immunoSEQ multiplex PCR; the TCRdb copy retains only in-frame clones and omits some. There are 310,000 or so clones in the sample; roughly 90% occur only once, and around 8.9% lies in the top ten. The sequenced material came from peripheral blood. Source of these receptors: a man younger than 45 with COVID-19, enrolled during active disease.

This chain's CDR3 is CASSRGQGGGNQPQHF. DNA of the CDR3: TGTGCCAGTAGTAGGGGACAGGGGGGTGGCAATCAGCCCCAGCATTTT. This chain connects TRBV19 to TRBJ1-5; the match to TRBD1 covers 11 bases. This CDR3 is built from 16 residues. With 4 bases clipped from V and 2 bases from J, the junction kept 4 bases outside the gene matches. Germline CDR1 is LNHDA and CDR2 is SQIVND (reference sequence).

The rearrangement joins TRBV27 to TRBJ1-4, with D maybe TRBD1 (5 bases). The CDR3 runs to 10 residues. V dropped 11 bases and J dropped 10 bases, with 11 bases sitting between them. The V gene's germline CDR1 is MNHEY and CDR2 SMNVEV (reference sequence). In DNA form, the CDR3 reads TGTGCCGCGGGGGTGGGAAAACTGTTTTTT. Residues: CAAGVGKLFF.

This sequence joins TRBV30 and TRBJ2-1; 15 bases align to TRBD2. Per germline, CDR1 GTSNPN and CDR2 SVGIG (reference sequence). There are 15 residues in the CDR3. The junction had 6 bases not matched to a gene; V was cut back by 2 bases and J by 10 bases. The DNA of the CDR3 is TGTGCCTGGAGTCCGGGACTAGCGGGAGGCGAGGAGCAGTTCTTC. Encoded protein: CAWSPGLAGGEEQFF. Complete variable domain (other parts from reference TRBV30 and TRBJ2-1): SQTIHQWPATLVQPVGSPLSLECTVEGTSNPNLYWYRQAAGRGLQLLFYSVGIGQISSEVPQNLSASRPQDRQFILSSKKLLLSDSGFYLCAWSPGLAGGEEQFFGPGTRLTVL.

This chain connects TRBV12-1 to TRBJ1-4. TRBV12-1 is termed a pseudogene. The CDR3 has 15 residues. The CDR3 DNA reads as TGTGCCAGCAGCCCTGGACTGTCAACTAATGAAAAACTGTTTTTT. It is translated as CASSPGLSTNEKLFF.

The sample holds one count of this clone. J is TRBJ1-2 and V is TRBV10-3; 7 nucleotides agree with TRBD1. Germline CDR1 and CDR2: ENHRY and SYGVKD. The CDR3 extends over 17 amino acids. The trim removed 3 bases at V and 1 base at J, leaving 11 bases unmatched. In DNA, the CDR3 is TGTGCCATCAGTGACTCGACAGGGTCCTACTTTAACTATGGCTACACCTTC. Translating gives CAISDSTGSYFNYGYTF.

V and J are TRBV10-2 and TRBJ2-5; 9 bases align to TRBD2. CDR1 and CDR2 from the germline V gene are WSHSY and SAAADI. This CDR3 contains 13 residues. The junction had 3 bases not matched to a gene; V was cut back by 6 bases and J by 4 bases. The CDR3 DNA reads TGCGCCAGCAGCCAACTAGCGGGAGAGACCCAGTACTTC. Translated: CASSQLAGETQYF.

This sequence joins TRBV12-3 or TRBV12-4 and TRBJ2-2; the D is unclear. V was clipped by 1 base and J by 4 bases, with 4 bases between them. The CDR3 runs to 13 residues. The CDR3 bases are TGTGCCAGCAGTTTAGGAGGCACCGGGGAGCTGTTTTTT. It specifies CASSLGGTGELFF.

This chain links TRBV30 with TRBJ2-1; TRBD1 aligns across 7 bases. This CDR3 has 14 residues. V lost 7 bases to trimming and J lost 7 bases; unmatched junction nucleotides: 13. Per germline, CDR1 GTSNPN and CDR2 SVGIG (reference sequence). This CDR3 is CAFLTGEGSNEQFF. In DNA, the CDR3 is TGTGCCTTCTTAACAGGGGAAGGAAGTAATGAGCAGTTCTTC.

The chain has TRBV30 and TRBJ2-7; 8 positions match TRBD1. Germline CDR1 reads GTSNPN; CDR2 reads SVGIG (reference sequence). The CDR3 has 14 residues. V trimming: 0 bases; J trimming: 4 bases; junction bases outside the gene matches: 5. CDR3: CAWSVPGGGYEQYF. The CDR3 DNA sequence: TGTGCCTGGAGTGTACCAGGGGGCGGTTACGAGCAGTACTTC.

This clone was seen only once. The V and J genes are TRBV4-3 and TRBJ2-3, with 10 bases that match TRBD2. The CDR3 spans 14 residues. Germline CDR1 and CDR2: LGHNA and YSLEER. V gave up 5 bases and J gave up 5 bases; unmatched junction bases: 4. The CDR3 DNA reads TGCGCCAGCAGCTTAGGACTAGCGGTAGATACGCAGTATTTT. Its translation: CASSLGLAVDTQYF.

The chain uses TRBV7-2 and TRBJ1-5; 9 bases are a match to TRBD1. The CDR3 is 16 amino acids. V was pared by 5 bases and J by 0 bases, with 5 bases of the junction left unmatched. Germline CDR1 is SGHTA and CDR2 is FQGNSA. The CDR3 nucleotides read TGTGCCAGCAGCCCACGGACAGGGGTTAGCAATCAGCCCCAGCATTTT. Translating it yields CASSPRTGVSNQPQHF. Combining the CDR3 with reference TRBV7-2 and TRBJ1-5 gives the whole variable domain GAGVSQSPSNKVTEKGKDVELRCDPISGHTALYWYRQSLGQGLEFLIYFQGNSAPDKSGLPSDRFSAERTGGSVSTLTIQRTQQEDSAVYLCASSPRTGVSNQPQHFGDGTRLSIL.

V gene TRBV2 combines with J gene TRBJ2-1; 8 bases agree with TRBD1. CDR1 and CDR2 (germline): SNHLY, FYNNEI. The CDR3 has 13 residues. Trimming took 7 bases from V and 8 from J; bases not matched to a gene: 7. Written as DNA, the CDR3 is TGTGCCAGCATCAGGGGGCGGGTCGATGAGCAGTTCTTC. Protein product: CASIRGRVDEQFF.

The chain is built from TRBV27 and TRBJ1-1, with D perhaps TRBD1 (6 bases). Per the germline V gene, CDR1 is MNHEY and CDR2 is SMNVEV (reference sequence). This CDR3 contains 14 residues. The ends were cut back, 5 bases at V and 5 bases at J, with 15 bases in the middle. CDR3 DNA sequence: TGTGCCAGCAGTCTAAAACAGGGACGAACTGAAGCTTTCTTT. Encoded protein: CASSLKQGRTEAFF.

This clone was observed once. The chain combines TRBV5-6 with TRBJ2-5, with unresolved D. The V and J ends lost 0 bases and 5 bases respectively, with 11 bases between them. The CDR3 runs 14 residues. Germline V CDR1 and CDR2: SGHDT, YYEEEE. CDR3 coding DNA: TGTGCCAGCAGCTTGGGCGCTCTCGGTGAGACCCAGTACTTC. This encodes CASSLGALGETQYF.

The gene calls are TRBV7-8 and TRBJ2-7; TRBD2 matches 9 bases. CDR1 and CDR2 (germline): SGHVS, FQNEAQ. V lost 5 bases and J lost 2; bases outside the gene matches: 4. This CDR3 region has 14 residues. As DNA, the CDR3 is TGTGCCAGCAGCGGACGACTAGCGGCCTACGAGCAGTACTTC. This codes for CASSGRLAAYEQYF.

The chain combines TRBV6-1 with TRBJ1-2; D not certain. This CDR3 has 14 amino acids. V was clipped by 6 bases and J by 6 bases, with 17 bases between them. Germline V gives CDR1 MNHNS, CDR2 SASEGT. The DNA for the CDR3 is TGTGCCAGCAGGTTCCCCGGGAGAGAGGATGGCTACACCTTC. It yields the protein CASRFPGREDGYTF.

This clone has a single count. The chain has TRBV20-1 and TRBJ1-2; D uncertain. The CDR3 runs 11 residues. The germline V gene encodes CDR1 DFQATT and CDR2 SNEGSKA (reference sequence). The V end lost 6 bases, the J end lost 9 bases, and 14 bases lay between the germline ends. The CDR3, as DNA: TGCAGTGCGGAGGTCGGACCAAGCTACACCTTC. Its translation is CSAEVGPSYTF.

V is TRBV6-5 and J is TRBJ1-2; TRBD1 aligns across 9 bases. This CDR3 is 15 amino acids long. J lost 4 bases, V lost 0 bases, and 3 bases had no gene match. CDR1 MNHEY and CDR2 SVGAGI come from the germline V gene. The DNA of the CDR3 is TGTGCCAGCAGTTACTCCTTACAGGGGGCCTATGGCTACACCTTC. Protein: CASSYSLQGAYGYTF.

This clone was detected only once. V and J are TRBV7-3 and TRBJ2-2, with 11 bases that match TRBD2. The CDR3 covers 19 residues. Germline V lookup: CDR1 SGHTA, CDR2 FQGTGA. V was clipped by 5 bases and J by 3 bases; unmatched bases: 14. CDR3 sequence (DNA): TGTGCCAGCAGCCTGCTACTTAGCGGGGGGGCCATCGACACCGGGGAGCTGTTTTTT. Encoded protein: CASSLLLSGGAIDTGELFF.

J is TRBJ1-5 and V is TRBV19; possible D gene TRBD1, 5 bases. Germline CDR1 reads LNHDA; CDR2 reads SQIVND (reference sequence). The CDR3 length is 14 residues. Trimming took 2 bases from V and 2 from J, leaving 7 bases between them. CDR3 in amino acids: CASSIQGGNQPQHF. The CDR3 region has the DNA TGTGCCAGTAGTATACAGGGCGGCAATCAGCCCCAGCATTTT.

The chain has TRBV19 and TRBJ1-2, with D perhaps TRBD1 (5 bases). The CDR3 consists of 15 residues. Germline V CDR1 and CDR2: LNHDA, SQIVND (reference sequence). Trimming removed 9 bases at V and 2 bases at J, with 19 bases between. CDR3: CASQLGRGANYGYTF. CDR3 DNA: TGTGCCAGCCAATTAGGACGCGGGGCGAACTATGGCTACACCTTC.

The chain joins TRBV7-2 to TRBJ2-5; possible D gene TRBD2, 5 bases. Per germline, CDR1 SGHTA and CDR2 FQGNSA. The CDR3 has 13 residues. V was trimmed by 5 bases and J by 7 bases, leaving 14 bases between them. CDR3 sequence reads: CASSPHIGGTQYF. The CDR3, as DNA: TGTGCCAGCAGCCCCCACATTGGAGGGACCCAGTACTTC.

This clone has just a few counts. The J gene is TRBJ2-7, the V gene TRBV6-5; TRBD2 matches at 7 bases. The V gene end was trimmed by 5 bases and the J gene end by 4 bases; junction bases not matched to a gene: 8. The CDR3 sequence is 14 residues long. Looked up from germline, CDR1 is MNHEY and CDR2 is SVGAGI. In nucleotides, the CDR3 is TGTGCCAGCAGTAGACCGGGAGGCGGGTACGAGCAGTACTTC. It yields the protein CASSRPGGGYEQYF.

The J gene is TRBJ1-1, the V gene TRBV7-9; D possibly corresponds to TRBD1 (5 bases). This CDR3 comprises 17 residues. Per germline, CDR1 SEHNR and CDR2 FQNEAQ (reference sequence). Trimming pared 0 bases from V and 1 base from J, leaving 15 bases between. The CDR3 sequence: CASSLATGEASNTEAFF. CDR3 nucleotide sequence: TGTGCCAGCAGCTTAGCGACGGGGGAGGCGTCGAACACTGAAGCTTTCTTT.

The rearrangement uses TRBV19 and TRBJ1-3; no reliable D call. The CDR3 has 14 amino acids. V lost 5 bases and J 6 bases, leaving 14 bases between the germline ends. CDR1 and CDR2 (germline): LNHDA, SQIVND (reference sequence). Written as DNA, the CDR3 is TGTGCCAGTAGTTTTACCGGGAAACAAAACACCATATATTTT. Protein sequence: CASSFTGKQNTIYF.